This entry concerns a single TCR beta chain. Its antigen remains unknown. These data are taken from a study of cytomegalovirus exposure and HLA in healthy donors. Study details: Earlier, almost 120 million unique TCR beta sequences were recovered from roughly 180 million T cells by an analysis.

The germline V gene encodes CDR1 MNHEY and CDR2 SMNVEV (reference sequence). The CDR3 consists of 13 residues. Trimming pared 2 bases from V and 7 bases from J, leaving 11 bases between. 60 Vbeta and 13 Jbeta primers were used in PCR. Sequencing was performed with immunoSEQ multiplex PCR; in TCRdb, only in-frame clones are kept and a portion is missing. The sample records 170,000 or so clones, under 90% being singletons. Study-wide findings and caveats: Follow-up analysis found HLA locus-dependent TCR association rates, highest for DRB1 and lowest for HLA-C. When a later analysis was performed, an Asian-associated ancestry cluster reportedly had fewer N-insertions than the roughly 700-donor mean. The authors excluded some V segments, including TRBV6-2 and TRBV6-3, as indistinguishable.

This TCR came from a man aged 18 to 29 in good health and CMV-seronegative. The specimen was PBMCs. The rearrangement joins TRBV27 to TRBJ1-2; a weak D match, TRBD1 (5 bases). CDR3 protein: CASSLSRVAGYTF. For the CDR3, the DNA is TGTGCCAGCAGTTTAAGCAGGGTGGCTGGCTACACCTTC.